This T cell receptor beta chain was profiled in a study of technical replicates of blood from a few donors. Sequencing used immunoSEQ multiplex PCR; TCRdb keeps in-frame clones, though not all of them. The sample carries about 83,000 clones, 90% to 95% recorded once. The receptor was derived from a human donor in good health. The sequencing input was T cells isolated from PBMCs.

CDR3 bases: TGTGCCAGCAGATCTACAGCGAACACTGAAGCTTTCTTT. Its translation is CASRSTANTEAFF. The chain employs TRBV6-6 and TRBJ1-1; D uncertain. CDR1 is MNHNY and CDR2 is SVGAGI in the germline V gene (reference sequence). V was cut by 6 bases and J by 1 base, with 9 bases left in between. The CDR3 spans 13 residues.